This is a list of T cell receptor beta chains from one sample in a study of blood T cells in healthy people across ages. TCRdb called the 5' RACE reads again in MiXCR, with one record for every CDR3 protein. Seen here are around 1,500,000 distinct CDR3 sequences, about 30% observed once, and the top ten hold 7.7%. Sequencing was done on a sample of blood. These receptor sequences come from a young woman in good health. The CDR3 runs from the conserved cysteine through the conserved F or W. D genes are given only for firm matches. Only some rows state a clone size, as once, few, many or a class for expanded clones.

CDR3: CASSWEENIQYF; DNA: TGTGCCAGCAGCTGGGAAGAAAACATTCAGTACTTC; V: TRBV28; size: .; D: .; J: TRBJ2-4
CDR3: CSAPMLNEKLFF; DNA: TGCAGTGCGCCCATGCTTAATGAAAAACTGTTTTTT; V: TRBV20-1; size: .; D: .; J: TRBJ1-4
CDR3: CAGSQAGVAGFYEQYF; DNA: TGTGCCGGCAGCCAAGCAGGGGTAGCGGGATTCTACGAACAGTACTTC; V: TRBV14; size: .; D: TRBD2; J: TRBJ2-7
CDR3: CASSELTNSPLHF; DNA: TGCGCCAGCAGTGAACTGACCAATTCACCCCTCCACTTT; V: TRBV10-2; size: few; D: .; J: TRBJ1-6
CDR3: CASSLSAERTEYF; DNA: TGTGCCAGCAGCTTATCAGCCGAACGGACCGAGTACTTC; V: TRBV7-7; size: many; D: .; J: TRBJ2-5
CDR3: CAISELTGADTQYF; DNA: TGTGCCATCAGTGAGTTAACAGGGGCAGATACGCAGTATTTT; V: TRBV10-3; size: many; D: TRBD1; J: TRBJ2-3
CDR3: CSVEHTEAFF; DNA: TGCAGCGTTGAACACACTGAAGCTTTCTTT; V: TRBV29-1; size: few; D: .; J: TRBJ1-1
CDR3: CASTELEQETQYF; DNA: TGCGCCAGCACCGAACTAGAACAAGAGACCCAGTACTTC; V: TRBV5-1; size: few; D: .; J: TRBJ2-5
CDR3: CASRLTQGFYEQYF; DNA: TGTGCCAGCAGGTTGACACAGGGCTTCTACGAGCAGTACTTC; V: TRBV7-9; size: few; D: .; J: TRBJ2-7
CDR3: CASSDTLGRSQYF; DNA: TGTGCCAGCAGTGATACCCTTGGGCGCTCGCAGTACTTC; V: TRBV2; size: .; D: .; J: TRBJ2-7
CDR3: CASSTSGVSSYNEQFF; DNA: TGTGCCAGCAGTACTAGCGGGGTCAGCTCCTACAATGAGCAGTTCTTC; V: TRBV9; size: few; D: TRBD2; J: TRBJ2-1
CDR3: CSGLGSYNEQFF; DNA: TGCAGTGGCCTCGGGTCCTACAATGAGCAGTTCTTC; V: TRBV20-1; size: .; D: .; J: TRBJ2-1
CDR3: CASSLFSSTYEQYF; DNA: TGTGCCAGCAGCTTATTCTCCTCCACCTACGAGCAGTACTTC; V: TRBV7-2; size: few; D: .; J: TRBJ2-7
CDR3: CASSQWGRTFQETQYF; DNA: TGTGCCAGCAGCCAATGGGGCAGGACATTTCAAGAGACCCAGTACTTC; V: TRBV7-8; size: .; D: .; J: TRBJ2-5
CDR3: CSASTPYEQYF; DNA: TGCAGTGCTAGTACCCCCTACGAGCAGTACTTC; V: TRBV20-1; size: many; D: .; J: TRBJ2-7
CDR3: CASSWGANNSPLHF; DNA: TGTGCCAGCAGCTGGGGGGCTAATAATTCACCCCTCCACTTT; V: TRBV7-3; size: .; D: .; J: TRBJ1-6
CDR3: CASSFMGALATNEKLFF; DNA: TGTGCCAGCAGTTTTATGGGTGCACTTGCAACTAATGAAAAACTGTTTTTT; V: TRBV12-3/TRBV12-4; size: .; D: .; J: TRBJ1-4
CDR3: CATGTGDNEKLFF; DNA: TGCGCCACCGGGACAGGGGATAATGAAAAACTGTTTTTT; V: TRBV4-1; size: .; D: TRBD1; J: TRBJ1-4
CDR3: CSASLAGEPNEQFF; DNA: TGCAGTGCTTCACTAGCGGGGGAGCCCAATGAGCAGTTCTTC; V: TRBV20-1; size: few; D: TRBD2; J: TRBJ2-1
CDR3: CASSTLATNEKLFF; DNA: TGTGCCAGCAGCACACTGGCAACTAATGAAAAACTGTTTTTT; V: TRBV12-3/TRBV12-4; size: .; D: .; J: TRBJ1-4
CDR3: CASSIVELQPQHF; DNA: TGTGCCAGTAGTATTGTAGAGTTGCAGCCCCAGCATTTT; V: TRBV19; size: .; D: .; J: TRBJ1-5
CDR3: CASSLGQLVGSYNSPLHF; DNA: TGCGCCAGCAGCTTGGGGCAGCTCGTGGGGTCCTATAATTCACCCCTCCACTTT; V: TRBV5-1; size: few; D: .; J: TRBJ1-6
CDR3: CAISQNQAEAFF; DNA: TGTGCCATCAGCCAAAATCAAGCTGAAGCTTTCTTT; V: TRBV10-3; size: few; D: .; J: TRBJ1-1
CDR3: CATQEREGTETQYF; DNA: TGTGCCACCCAAGAGCGGGAGGGTACAGAGACCCAGTACTTC; V: TRBV2; size: .; D: TRBD2; J: TRBJ2-5
CDR3: CASSFKASGGDTQYF; DNA: TGTGCCAGCAGTTTTAAGGCTAGCGGAGGGGATACGCAGTATTTT; V: TRBV28; size: few; D: TRBD2; J: TRBJ2-3
CDR3: CASSLLPGTLNTEAFF; DNA: TGTGCCAGCAGCCTCCTCCCCGGGACATTGAACACTGAAGCTTTCTTT; V: TRBV9; size: few; D: .; J: TRBJ1-1
CDR3: CASSVGPVDEQFF; DNA: TGTGCCAGCAGCGTTGGCCCTGTCGATGAGCAGTTCTTC; V: TRBV9; size: .; D: .; J: TRBJ2-1
CDR3: CAISEFDTYNEQFF; DNA: TGTGCCATCAGTGAGTTCGATACTTACAATGAGCAGTTCTTC; V: TRBV10-3; size: many; D: .; J: TRBJ2-1
CDR3: CASSQEPQGDYTF; DNA: TGTGCCAGCAGCCAAGAGCCACAGGGTGACTACACCTTC; V: TRBV3-1; size: .; D: .; J: TRBJ1-2
CDR3: CTSSQSLGGGVGEQFF; DNA: TGTACCAGCAGCCAAAGTTTGGGGGGCGGTGTGGGTGAGCAGTTCTTC; V: TRBV14; size: .; D: .; J: TRBJ2-1
CDR3: CASRDPRTHREQFF; DNA: TGTGCCAGCAGGGACCCCCGGACTCACCGTGAGCAGTTCTTC; V: TRBV6-5; size: .; D: .; J: TRBJ2-1
CDR3: CSVRTGAPYEQYF; DNA: TGCAGCGTGAGGACAGGGGCCCCATACGAGCAGTACTTC; V: TRBV29-1; size: few; D: TRBD1; J: TRBJ2-7
CDR3: CASKISGSADTQYF; DNA: TGTGCCAGCAAGATTAGCGGGAGTGCCGATACGCAGTATTTT; V: TRBV12-3/TRBV12-4; size: few; D: TRBD2; J: TRBJ2-3
CDR3: CASSLEGAGKGYTF; DNA: TGTGCCAGCAGCTTAGAAGGGGCAGGGAAGGGCTACACCTTC; V: TRBV7-9; size: few; D: .; J: TRBJ1-2
CDR3: CASSLSGYSYEQYF; DNA: TGTGCCAGCAGTTTATCGGGATATTCTTACGAGCAGTACTTC; V: TRBV27; size: .; D: .; J: TRBJ2-7
CDR3: CASSLQQGADRWETQYF; DNA: TGTGCCAGCAGCCTACAACAGGGGGCGGACAGGTGGGAGACCCAGTACTTC; V: TRBV3-1; size: few; D: TRBD1; J: TRBJ2-5
CDR3: CASSSLQVSGANVLTF; DNA: TGTGCCAGCAGCTCGCTACAGGTCTCTGGGGCCAACGTCCTGACTTTC; V: TRBV7-9; size: .; D: .; J: TRBJ2-6
CDR3: CASSTRPISGNTIYF; DNA: TGTGCCAGCAGCACGCGGCCCATCTCTGGAAACACCATATATTTT; V: TRBV7-6; size: .; D: .; J: TRBJ1-3
CDR3: CASKGLAGRPEETQYF; DNA: TGCGCCAGCAAGGGGCTAGCGGGGCGCCCGGAGGAGACCCAGTACTTC; V: TRBV5-1; size: .; D: TRBD2; J: TRBJ2-5
CDR3: CASSLGPRDRDYEQYF; DNA: TGCGCCAGCAGCTTGGGTCCACGGGACAGGGACTACGAGCAGTACTTC; V: TRBV5-1; size: few; D: TRBD1; J: TRBJ2-7
CDR3: CSVVVASGSWEQFF; DNA: TGCAGCGTTGTCGTGGCTAGCGGGAGTTGGGAGCAGTTCTTC; V: TRBV29-1; size: .; D: TRBD2; J: TRBJ2-1
CDR3: CSALTSDSYNEQFF; DNA: TGCAGTGCTCTAACTAGCGACTCCTACAATGAGCAGTTCTTC; V: TRBV20-1; size: .; D: TRBD2; J: TRBJ2-1
CDR3: CASSLDAGAKNIQYF; DNA: TGTGCCAGCAGCTTGGACGCCGGAGCCAAAAACATTCAGTACTTC; V: TRBV5-4; size: many; D: .; J: TRBJ2-4
CDR3: CASWDSEDGYTF; DNA: TGTGCCAGTTGGGACAGCGAAGATGGCTACACCTTC; V: TRBV6-1; size: .; D: TRBD1; J: TRBJ1-2
CDR3: CATSRDERPTYEQYF; DNA: TGTGCCACCAGCAGAGACGAGCGCCCTACCTACGAGCAGTACTTC; V: TRBV15; size: few; D: .; J: TRBJ2-7
CDR3: CASKYPGRGYGYTF; DNA: TGCGCCAGCAAATACCCCGGCAGGGGATATGGCTACACCTTC; V: TRBV4-1; size: many; D: .; J: TRBJ1-2
CDR3: CASSLLGQSSYEQFF; DNA: TGTGCCAGCAGCCTGCTGGGACAGAGCTCCTACGAGCAGTTCTTC; V: TRBV7-9; size: .; D: TRBD1; J: TRBJ2-1
CDR3: CAITEGQAGYTF; DNA: TGTGCTATCACTGAGGGACAAGCGGGCTACACCTTC; V: TRBV10-3; size: .; D: .; J: TRBJ1-2
CDR3: CATSDAGADTGELFF; DNA: TGTGCCACCAGTGATGCGGGGGCCGACACCGGGGAGCTGTTTTTT; V: TRBV24-1; size: many; D: .; J: TRBJ2-2
CDR3: CSVRTAYGYTF; DNA: TGCAGCGTTCGAACAGCCTATGGCTACACCTTC; V: TRBV29-1; size: few; D: .; J: TRBJ1-2
CDR3: CASSLGGVRNEKLFF; DNA: TGTGCCAGCAGCTTAGGTGGGGTACGAAATGAAAAACTGTTTTTT; V: TRBV7-9; size: few; D: .; J: TRBJ1-4
CDR3: CASSYSRDSTGEQYF; DNA: TGTGCCAGCAGTTACTCCCGGGACAGTACTGGAGAGCAGTACTTC; V: TRBV6-6; size: .; D: TRBD1; J: TRBJ2-5
CDR3: CSVFGVSSYNEQFF; DNA: TGCAGCGTTTTTGGCGTTAGCTCCTACAATGAGCAGTTCTTC; V: TRBV29-1; size: many; D: .; J: TRBJ2-1
CDR3: CASSYLGWEQFF; DNA: TGTGCCAGCAGTTACTTGGGCTGGGAGCAGTTCTTC; V: TRBV6-2/TRBV6-3; size: few; D: .; J: TRBJ2-1
CDR3: CASSGQPRTYGYTF; DNA: TGTGCCAGCAGTGGACAGCCCCGAACCTATGGCTACACCTTC; V: TRBV25-1; size: .; D: .; J: TRBJ1-2
CDR3: CASSRAPGPTYNEQFF; DNA: TGCGCCAGCAGCCGGGCCCCGGGCCCTACCTACAATGAGCAGTTCTTC; V: TRBV4-3; size: .; D: .; J: TRBJ2-1
CDR3: CASTTTNYGYTF; DNA: TGTGCCAGCACTACTACTAACTATGGCTACACCTTC; V: TRBV6-2/TRBV6-3; size: .; D: .; J: TRBJ1-2
CDR3: CATSDPKTGGQETQYF; DNA: TGTGCCACCAGTGACCCCAAGACAGGGGGGCAAGAGACCCAGTACTTC; V: TRBV24-1; size: .; D: TRBD1; J: TRBJ2-5
CDR3: CASSSPGQQLYGYTF; DNA: TGTGCCAGCAGCTCCCCCGGACAGCAACTATATGGCTACACCTTC; V: TRBV7-9; size: few; D: .; J: TRBJ1-2
CDR3: CASSLVFRVEGDGYTF; DNA: TGCGCCAGCAGCTTGGTCTTTAGGGTAGAAGGCGATGGCTACACCTTC; V: TRBV5-1; size: few; D: .; J: TRBJ1-2